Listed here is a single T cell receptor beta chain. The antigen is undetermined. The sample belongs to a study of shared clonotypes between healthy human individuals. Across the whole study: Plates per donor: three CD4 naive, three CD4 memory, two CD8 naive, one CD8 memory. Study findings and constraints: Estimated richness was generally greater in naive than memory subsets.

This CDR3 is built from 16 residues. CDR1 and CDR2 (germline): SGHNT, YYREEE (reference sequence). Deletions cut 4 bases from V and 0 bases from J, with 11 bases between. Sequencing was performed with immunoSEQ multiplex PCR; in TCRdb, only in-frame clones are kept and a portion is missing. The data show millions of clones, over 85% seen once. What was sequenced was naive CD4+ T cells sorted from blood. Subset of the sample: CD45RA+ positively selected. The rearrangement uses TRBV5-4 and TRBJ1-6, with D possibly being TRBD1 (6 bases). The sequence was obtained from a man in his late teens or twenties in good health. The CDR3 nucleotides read TGTGCCAGCAGCCTTATGGACAGCTCCTATAATTCACCCCTCCACTTT. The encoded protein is CASSLMDSSYNSPLHF.